This record looks at one TCR beta chain sequence and its context. Its antigen is currently unknown. Trimming stripped 0 bases from V and 5 bases from J, with 11 bases between. This CDR3 has 14 amino acids. Germline V CDR1 and CDR2: MNHEY, SVGAGI. The data originate from a study of OX40 agonist ivuxolimab in advanced cancers. Whole-study context: Three patients had partial responses: one hepatocellular carcinoma, two cutaneous melanoma. Overall study findings and caveats: Expanded clones belonging to CD8+ T cells outnumbered, on average, those of CD4+. CD4+ and CD8+ blood T cells expanded clonally by week 6 at 0.1 to 3.0 mg/kg.

Assay used: immunoSEQ multiplex PCR; TCRdb lists only in-frame clones, some missing. The table lists fewer than 45,000 clones, 82% of them singletons. Excluded were patients having autoimmune disease history or systemic immunosuppression. This TCR came from an adult with an advanced solid tumor such as melanoma, head and neck, liver or kidney cancer. Sequences were derived from CD4+ or CD8+ T cells sorted from blood, sampled in a trial of the OX40 agonist ivuxolimab. This sequence joins TRBV6-5 and TRBJ2-7; no reliable D call. The CDR3 here is CASSYSILGNEQYF. The CDR3 coding sequence is TGTGCCAGCAGTTACTCGATCTTAGGGAACGAGCAGTACTTC.